The clone carrying this T cell receptor (beta chain) was observed at least ten times. Its target is unknown. Quantitative 5'-RACE with molecular barcodes was used to make the TCR beta libraries. TCRdb redid the calling of the 5' RACE reads with MiXCR, one entry per CDR3 protein. The sample has about 320,000 distinct CDR3 sequences; around 10% are singletons. This sample was taken from a study of CD8 T cells in ankylosing spondylitis. Findings and caveats of the study: Clones linked with disease were CD8+ and fairly uncommon in the peripheral blood. Several highly homologous variants made up a TCR beta motif, and this motif appeared characteristic of ankylosing spondylitis blood.

The germline CDR1 and CDR2 sequences are DFQATT and SNEGSKA (reference sequence). The J segment lost 9 bases and the V segment lost 4 bases, leaving 7 bases of the junction unmatched. The CDR3 extends over 13 amino acids. This TCR was recovered from a female donor with ankylosing spondylitis or in good health (not recorded which). The chain carries TRBV20-1 and TRBJ2-2; 8 positions match TRBD1. Sequences were obtained from blood, either unsorted or a sorted T cell fraction (not recorded which). The CDR3 reads CSATGQGRRELFF. The CDR3 nucleotides read TGCAGTGCTACCGGACAGGGAAGGAGGGAGCTGTTTTTT.